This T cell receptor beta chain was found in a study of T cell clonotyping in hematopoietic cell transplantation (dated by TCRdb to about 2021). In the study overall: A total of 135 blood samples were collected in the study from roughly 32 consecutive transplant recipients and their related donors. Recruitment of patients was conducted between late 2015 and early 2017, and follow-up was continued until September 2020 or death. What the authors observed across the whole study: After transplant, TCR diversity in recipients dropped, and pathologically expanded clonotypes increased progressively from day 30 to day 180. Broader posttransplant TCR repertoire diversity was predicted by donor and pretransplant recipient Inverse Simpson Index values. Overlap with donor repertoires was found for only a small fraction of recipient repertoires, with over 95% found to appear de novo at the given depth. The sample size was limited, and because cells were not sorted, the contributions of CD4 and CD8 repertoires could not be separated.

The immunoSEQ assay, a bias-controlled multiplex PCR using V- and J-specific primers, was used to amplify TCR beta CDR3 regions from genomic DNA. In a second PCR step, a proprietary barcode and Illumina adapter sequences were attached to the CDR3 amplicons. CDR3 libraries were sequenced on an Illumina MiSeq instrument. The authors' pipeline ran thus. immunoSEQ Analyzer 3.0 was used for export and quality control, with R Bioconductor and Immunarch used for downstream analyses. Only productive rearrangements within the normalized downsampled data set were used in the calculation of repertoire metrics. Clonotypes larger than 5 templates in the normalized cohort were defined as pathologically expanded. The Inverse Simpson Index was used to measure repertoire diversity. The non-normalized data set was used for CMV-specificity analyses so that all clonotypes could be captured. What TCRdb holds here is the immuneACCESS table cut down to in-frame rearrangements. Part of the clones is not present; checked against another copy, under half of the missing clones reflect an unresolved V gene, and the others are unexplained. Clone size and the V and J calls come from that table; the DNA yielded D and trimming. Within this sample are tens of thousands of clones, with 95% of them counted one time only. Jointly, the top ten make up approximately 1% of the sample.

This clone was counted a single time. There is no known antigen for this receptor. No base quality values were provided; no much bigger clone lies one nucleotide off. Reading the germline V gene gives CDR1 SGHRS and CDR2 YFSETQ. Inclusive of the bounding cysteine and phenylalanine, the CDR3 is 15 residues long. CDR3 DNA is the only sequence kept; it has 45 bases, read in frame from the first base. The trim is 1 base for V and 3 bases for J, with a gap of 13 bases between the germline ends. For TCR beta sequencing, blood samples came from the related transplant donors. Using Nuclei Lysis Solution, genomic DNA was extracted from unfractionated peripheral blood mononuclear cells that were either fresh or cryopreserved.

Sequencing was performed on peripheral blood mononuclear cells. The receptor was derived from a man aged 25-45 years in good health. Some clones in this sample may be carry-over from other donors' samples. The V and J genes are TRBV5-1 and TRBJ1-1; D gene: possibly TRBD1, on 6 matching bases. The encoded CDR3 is CASSLRGGLDTEAFF. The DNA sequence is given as TGCGCCAGCAGCTTGCGGGGGGGCCTGGACACTGAAGCTTTCTTT.